The clone carrying this T cell receptor (beta chain) was seen a handful of times. A v3.0 immunoSEQ assay was performed at survey level. TCRdb's copy holds only in-frame clones and misses some; the assay was immunoSEQ multiplex PCR. The data contain approximately 29,000 clones, 85% to 95% of them seen just once; the ten biggest clones take up 10%. These data come from a study of long-term antiretroviral therapy in people with HIV. Germline loops: CDR1 SGHNT, CDR2 YYREEE (reference sequence). V shed 9 bases and J 5 bases; nucleotides not matched to a gene: 16. This CDR3 is built from 16 residues. Donors needed at least one pre-ART PBMC sample plus at least two post-ART samples.

This receptor was identified in a middle-aged man with HIV. Sequenced material: unsorted PBMCs, taken 6.2 years after starting antiretroviral therapy. The chain combines TRBV5-4 with TRBJ2-5, with 10 bases matching TRBD2. The DNA of the CDR3 is TGTGCCACCTACGAGCCTAGCGGGGGAGGGTCGGAGACCCAGTACTTC. Amino acids: CATYEPSGGGSETQYF.